This T cell receptor beta chain came from a study of shared clonotypes between healthy human individuals. Study as a whole: The people who gave samples were two women and a few men aged 18 to 49.

There were only Caucasian adults among the donors, and all lived in Nashville, Tennessee. Genomic DNA from each subset was divided evenly over several immunoSEQ plates. Produced via immunoSEQ multiplex PCR; TCRdb's table is partial and in-frame only. Of 2 million to 3 million clones listed, approximately 94% are singletons. The study, taken as a whole, reports: Of the naive CD4 clonotypes, roughly 5.5% were shared across a handful of donors.

A note on this clone: Its antigen is unidentified.

The CDR3 is 19 amino acids. In germline, CDR1 is SGHRS, CDR2 YFSETQ. Losses at the gene ends were 3 bases for V and 2 bases for J; bases not matched to a gene: 12. The rearrangement uses TRBV5-1 and TRBJ1-4, with TRBD1 identical over 11 bases. Sequenced input: naive CD4+ T cells from PBMCs. This sample's subset: CD45RA+ positively selected. The TCR originated in a man younger than 35 in good health. Some clones in this sample may be carry-over from other donors' samples. The CDR3 loop reads CASSSTGTGGSRTNEKLFF. The CDR3, as DNA: TGCGCCAGCAGCTCGACAGGGACAGGGGGTTCGAGGACTAATGAAAAACTGTTTTTT.